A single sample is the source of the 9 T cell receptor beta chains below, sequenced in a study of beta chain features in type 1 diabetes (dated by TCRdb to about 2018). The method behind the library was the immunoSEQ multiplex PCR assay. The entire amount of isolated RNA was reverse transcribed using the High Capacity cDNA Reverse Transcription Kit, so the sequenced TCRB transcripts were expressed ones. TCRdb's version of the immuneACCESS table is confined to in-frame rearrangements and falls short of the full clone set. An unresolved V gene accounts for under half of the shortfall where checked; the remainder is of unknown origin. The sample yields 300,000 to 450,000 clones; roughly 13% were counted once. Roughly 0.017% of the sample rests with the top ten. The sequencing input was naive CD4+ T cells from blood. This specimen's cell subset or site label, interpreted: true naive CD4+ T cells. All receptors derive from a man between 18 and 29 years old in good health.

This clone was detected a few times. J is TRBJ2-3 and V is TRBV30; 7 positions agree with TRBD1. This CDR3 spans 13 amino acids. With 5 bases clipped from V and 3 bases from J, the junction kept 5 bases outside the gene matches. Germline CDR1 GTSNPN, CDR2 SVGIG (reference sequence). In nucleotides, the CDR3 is TGTGCCTGGGGGACAGAGGTGACAGATACGCAGTATTTT. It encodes CAWGTEVTDTQYF. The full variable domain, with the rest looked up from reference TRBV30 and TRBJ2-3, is SQTIHQWPATLVQPVGSPLSLECTVEGTSNPNLYWYRQAAGRGLQLLFYSVGIGQISSEVPQNLSASRPQDRQFILSSKKLLLSDSGFYLCAWGTEVTDTQYFGPGTRLTVL.

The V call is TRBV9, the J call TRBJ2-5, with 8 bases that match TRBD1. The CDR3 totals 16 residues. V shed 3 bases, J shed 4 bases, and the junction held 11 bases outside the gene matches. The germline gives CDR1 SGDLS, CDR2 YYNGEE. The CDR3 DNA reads TGTGCCAGCAGCGCCCCGGGATCAACAGGGGGAGAGACCCAGTACTTC. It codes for CASSAPGSTGGETQYF.

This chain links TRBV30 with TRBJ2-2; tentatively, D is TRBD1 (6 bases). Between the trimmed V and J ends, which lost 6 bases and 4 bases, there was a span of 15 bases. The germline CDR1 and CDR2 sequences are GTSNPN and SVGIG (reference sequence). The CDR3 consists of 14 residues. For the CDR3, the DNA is TGTGCCTGCCGTCACAGGGATGGCACCGGGGAGCTGTTTTTT. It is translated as CACRHRDGTGELFF.

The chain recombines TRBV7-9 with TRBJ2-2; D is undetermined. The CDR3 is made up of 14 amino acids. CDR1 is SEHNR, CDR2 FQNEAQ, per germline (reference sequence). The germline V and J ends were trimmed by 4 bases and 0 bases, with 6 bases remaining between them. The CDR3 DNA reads TGTGCCAGCAGCTGGGCAGCGAACACCGGGGAGCTGTTTTTT. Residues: CASSWAANTGELFF.

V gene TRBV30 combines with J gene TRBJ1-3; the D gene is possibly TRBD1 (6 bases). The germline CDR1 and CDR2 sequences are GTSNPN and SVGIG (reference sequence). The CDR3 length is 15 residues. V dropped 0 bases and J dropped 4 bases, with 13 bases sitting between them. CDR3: CAWSVQGPGGNTIYF. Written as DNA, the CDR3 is TGTGCCTGGAGTGTACAGGGTCCGGGGGGAAACACCATATATTTT.

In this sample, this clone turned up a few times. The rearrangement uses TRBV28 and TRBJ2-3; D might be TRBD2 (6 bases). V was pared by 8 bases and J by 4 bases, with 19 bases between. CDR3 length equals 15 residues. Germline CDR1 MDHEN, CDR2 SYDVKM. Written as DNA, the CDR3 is TGTGCCAGCGGTAGCAGGCTCGGGGGATCAGATACGCAGTATTTT. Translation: CASGSRLGGSDTQYF.

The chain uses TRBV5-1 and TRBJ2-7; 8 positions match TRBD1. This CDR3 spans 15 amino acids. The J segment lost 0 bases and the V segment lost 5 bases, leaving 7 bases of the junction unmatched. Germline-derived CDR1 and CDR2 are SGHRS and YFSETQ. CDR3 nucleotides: TGCGCCAGCAGGCTTGGGACAGGCCCCTCCTACGAGCAGTACTTC. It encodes CASRLGTGPSYEQYF.

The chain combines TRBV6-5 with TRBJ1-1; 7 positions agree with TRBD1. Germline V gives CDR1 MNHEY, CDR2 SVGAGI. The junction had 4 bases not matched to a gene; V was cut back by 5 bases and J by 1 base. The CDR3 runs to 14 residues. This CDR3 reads CASSPTGQNTEAFF. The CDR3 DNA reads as TGTGCCAGCAGTCCGACAGGGCAGAACACTGAAGCTTTCTTT.

CDR3 coding DNA: TGTGCCAGCAGCCCCCGGGACAACTGGGCGGGGGCCAACGTCCTGACTTTC. Translation gives CASSPRDNWAGANVLTF. This chain connects TRBV6-4 to TRBJ2-6; D possibly corresponds to TRBD1 (6 bases). The CDR3 contains 17 residues. The germline gives CDR1 MRHNA, CDR2 SNTAGT. Trimming removed 6 bases at V and 4 bases at J, with 19 bases between.